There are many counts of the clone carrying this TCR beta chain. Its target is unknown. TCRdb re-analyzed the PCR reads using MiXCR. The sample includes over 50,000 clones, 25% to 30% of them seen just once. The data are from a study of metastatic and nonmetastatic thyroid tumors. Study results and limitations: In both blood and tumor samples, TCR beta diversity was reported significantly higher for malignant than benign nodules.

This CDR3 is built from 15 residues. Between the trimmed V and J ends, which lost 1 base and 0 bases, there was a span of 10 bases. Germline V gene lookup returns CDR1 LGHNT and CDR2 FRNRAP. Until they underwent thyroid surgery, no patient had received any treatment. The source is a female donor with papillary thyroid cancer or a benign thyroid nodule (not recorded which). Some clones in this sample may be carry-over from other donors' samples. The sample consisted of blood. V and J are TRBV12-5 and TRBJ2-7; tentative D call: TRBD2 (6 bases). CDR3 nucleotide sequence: TGTGCTAGTGGTTTGGAGCGGGCGAACTCCTACGAGCAGTACTTC. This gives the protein CASGLERANSYEQYF.